These 31 T cell receptor beta chains were sequenced from one sample in a study of cytomegalovirus exposure and HLA in healthy donors. Primers: 60 Vbeta forward and 13 Jbeta reverse. Assay: immunoSEQ multiplex PCR; the TCRdb copy retains only in-frame clones and omits some. Among about 92,000 clones listed, roughly 80% were seen once. The specimen sequenced was PBMCs. Receptors were obtained from a man aged 50 to 59 in good health and CMV-seropositive.

V is TRBV5-8 and J is TRBJ1-2, with D perhaps TRBD1 (5 bases). V dropped 4 bases and J dropped 0 bases, with 19 bases sitting between them. From germline, CDR1 is SGHTS and CDR2 YDEGEE. The CDR3 is made up of 17 amino acids. The CDR3 bases are TGTGCCAGCAGCCTTGCGGAAGAGGGACTGGCTAACTATGGCTACACCTTC. Translation gives CASSLAEEGLANYGYTF.

CDR3 sequence: CASSIQAGGLVADTQYF. In nucleotides, the CDR3 is TGTGCCAGTAGTATACAAGCGGGGGGTTTGGTTGCAGATACGCAGTATTTT. The chain employs TRBV19 and TRBJ2-3; 9 nucleotides line up with TRBD2. The V gene end was trimmed by 2 bases and the J gene end by 4 bases; junction bases not matched to a gene: 10. The CDR3 contains 17 residues. Germline V lookup: CDR1 LNHDA, CDR2 SQIVND (reference sequence). Based on the CDR3 plus reference TRBV19 and TRBJ2-3, the full variable domain is DGGITQSPKYLFRKEGQNVTLSCEQNLNHDAMYWYRQDPGQGLRLIYYSQIVNDFQKGDIAEGYSVSREKKESFPLTVTSAQKNPTAFYLCASSIQAGGLVADTQYFGPGTRLTVL.

The table lists this clone with a count of one. The rearrangement joins TRBV2 to TRBJ1-2, with D maybe TRBD1 (6 bases). Trimming left V 6 bases short and J 8 bases short, with 22 bases between. This CDR3 region has 15 residues. Germline V gene lookup returns CDR1 SNHLY and CDR2 FYNNEI. The CDR3 sequence: CASREMGGLGKGYTF. The CDR3 DNA is TGTGCCAGCAGGGAAATGGGGGGGCTTGGAAAAGGCTACACCTTC.

The chain uses TRBV14 and TRBJ2-7, with 10 nucleotides matching TRBD2. CDR3 length: 15 amino acids. The V gene's germline CDR1 is SGHDN and CDR2 FVKESK. J lost 2 bases, V lost 4 bases, and 5 bases had no gene match. Here the CDR3 reads CASSPIAGGPYEQYF. The CDR3 coding sequence is TGTGCCAGCAGCCCCATAGCGGGGGGCCCCTACGAGCAGTACTTC.

This clone has a single count. The gene calls are TRBV6-5 and TRBJ1-6, with 7 bases fitting TRBD1. V lost 4 bases to trimming and J lost 7 bases; unmatched junction nucleotides: 7. CDR1 and CDR2 from the germline V gene are MNHEY and SVGAGI. The CDR3 has 15 amino acids. The CDR3 sequence is CASSFSGQLNSPLHF. The CDR3 coding sequence is TGTGCCAGCAGTTTCTCGGGACAGCTAAATTCACCCCTCCACTTT.

The gene calls are TRBV28 and TRBJ1-4, with 9 bases fitting TRBD1. The CDR3 sequence is 17 residues long. Unmatched junction bases numbered 8, after V lost 6 bases and J lost 0 bases. Germline-derived CDR1 and CDR2 are MDHEN and SYDVKM. The CDR3 here is CASRNTGGRSTNEKLFF. The CDR3 DNA reads TGTGCCAGCAGGAATACAGGGGGCAGGTCAACTAATGAAAAACTGTTTTTT.

The rearrangement links TRBV9 to TRBJ2-7, with 7 bases fitting TRBD1. Trimming took 3 bases from V and 2 from J; bases not matched to a gene: 5. CDR3 length equals 14 residues. Germline CDR1 reads SGDLS; CDR2 reads YYNGEE. The CDR3 DNA reads TGTGCCAGCAGCGCAACAGGGGCCCCCTACGAGCAGTACTTC. This codes for CASSATGAPYEQYF.

This clone has just a few counts. The chain has TRBV28 and TRBJ2-7; TRBD2 agrees at 7 bases. CDR3 length equals 14 residues. Germline CDR1 MDHEN, CDR2 SYDVKM. After removal of 6 bases from V and 1 base from J, the junction contained 6 bases not matched to a gene. The DNA for the CDR3 is TGTGCCAGCAGGACCCCTAGCGGTTCCTACGAGCAGTACTTC. Its translation: CASRTPSGSYEQYF.

The CDR3 loop is CASSQGAGTYFSYEQYF. The CDR3 region has the DNA TGTGCCAGCAGCCAGGGGGCCGGGACATACTTCTCCTACGAGCAGTACTTC. This chain uses TRBV14 with TRBJ2-7; possible D gene TRBD1, 6 bases. The germline CDR1 and CDR2 sequences are SGHDN and FVKESK. Between the trimmed V and J ends, which lost 3 bases and 0 bases, there was a span of 18 bases. This CDR3 spans 17 amino acids.

V usage is TRBV23-1 and J usage is TRBJ2-5, with D perhaps TRBD1 (5 bases). TRBV23-1 carries the ORF label, with uncertain function. Trimming removed 10 bases from V and 7 bases from J, with 22 bases in between. The CDR3 contains 14 residues. CDR3 in amino acids: CAINIRASQGTQYF. The CDR3 DNA is TGCGCCATCAATATTAGAGCCTCTCAGGGGACCCAGTACTTC.

The rearrangement uses TRBV9 and TRBJ1-1; TRBD1 might be the D (5 bases). Deletions cut 3 bases from V and 4 bases from J, with 10 bases between. The CDR3 consists of 13 residues. Germline values: CDR1 SGDLS, CDR2 YYNGEE. In DNA, the CDR3 is TGTGCCAGCAGCGCCAGCGGGACCACTGAAGCTTTCTTT. Its protein product is CASSASGTTEAFF.

V gene TRBV6-4 combines with J gene TRBJ1-1; D is possibly TRBD1 (5 bases). Trimming pared 3 bases from V and 10 bases from J, leaving 9 bases between. This CDR3 spans 11 amino acids. Germline-derived CDR1 and CDR2 are MRHNA and SNTAGT. CDR3: CASSERGGAFF. CDR3 nucleotides: TGTGCCAGCAGTGAAAGGGGCGGAGCTTTCTTT.

The chain recombines TRBV2 with TRBJ2-1, with 8 bases matching TRBD1. Per the germline V gene, CDR1 is SNHLY and CDR2 is FYNNEI. J gave up 4 bases and V 0 bases, and 8 bases lay outside the gene matches. CDR3 length equals 17 residues. The CDR3 loop reads CASSEALAGGAYNEQFF. DNA of the CDR3: TGTGCCAGCAGTGAAGCGCTGGCAGGGGGCGCATACAATGAGCAGTTCTTC.

As concerns this clone: Germline and junction disagree at one end, which may indicate a read error. This sequence joins TRBV4-3 and TRBJ1-2; 8 positions match TRBD1. CDR3 length: 13 residues. The germline V gene encodes CDR1 LGHNA and CDR2 YSLEER. The CDR3 here is CASSQGGQVGYPF. For the CDR3, the DNA is TGCGCCAGCAGCCAGGGGGGACAGGTCGGCTACCCCTTC.

The chain has TRBV30 and TRBJ2-1; tentative D call: TRBD2 (5 bases). Trimming removed 5 bases at V and 10 bases at J, with 18 bases between. The CDR3 totals 13 residues. Looked up from germline, CDR1 is GTSNPN and CDR2 is SVGIG (reference sequence). The DNA of the CDR3 is TGTGCCTGGGGCAGCGGCTCCTGGAGGGAGCAGTTCTTC. Amino acids: CAWGSGSWREQFF.

CDR3 sequence: CASSPKRVDTDTQYF. The CDR3 DNA reads TGTGCCAGCAGCCCCAAGCGGGTCGACACAGATACGCAGTATTTT. This sequence joins TRBV9 and TRBJ2-3, with D maybe TRBD2 (6 bases). The V gene's germline CDR1 is SGDLS and CDR2 YYNGEE. The CDR3 is made up of 15 amino acids. Trimming shortened V by 4 bases and J by 2 bases, and 14 bases separated the two germline ends. The variable domain in full, with the rest retrieved from reference TRBV9 and TRBJ2-3, is DSGVTQTPKHLITATGQRVTLRCSPRSGDLSVYWYQQSLDQGLQFLIQYYNGEERAKGNILERFSAQQFPDLHSELNLSSLELGDSALYFCASSPKRVDTDTQYFGPGTRLTVL.

The J gene is TRBJ1-1, the V gene TRBV5-6, with TRBD1 matching 9 bases. With 3 bases clipped from V and 7 bases from J, the junction kept 4 bases outside the gene matches. CDR1 and CDR2 (germline): SGHDT, YYEEEE. This CDR3 region has 13 residues. As DNA, the CDR3 is TGTGCCAGCAGCTCTCCGGGACAGGGTGAAGCTTTCTTT. This gives the protein CASSSPGQGEAFF.

The rearrangement joins TRBV7-9 to TRBJ2-3, with 7 positions matching TRBD1. V was pared by 5 bases and J by 2 bases, with 10 bases of the junction left unmatched. Germline V gene sequence: CDR1 SEHNR, CDR2 FQNEAQ (reference sequence). This CDR3 contains 16 residues. Here the CDR3 reads CASSPRQGSYTDTQYF. The DNA for the CDR3 is TGTGCCAGCAGCCCACGACAGGGATCCTACACAGATACGCAGTATTTT.

The chain combines TRBV29-1 with TRBJ2-3; TRBD1 agrees at 7 bases. Germline V gene lookup returns CDR1 SQVTM and CDR2 ANQGSEA. Losses at the gene ends were 5 bases for V and 1 base for J; bases not matched to a gene: 6. This CDR3 contains 14 residues. The CDR3 reads CSVRQGSGTDTQYF. For the CDR3, the DNA is TGCAGCGTTAGACAGGGCTCGGGCACAGATACGCAGTATTTT.

The chain carries TRBV6-4 and TRBJ2-7, with 7 bases that match TRBD2. The CDR3 runs 14 residues. V was pared by 8 bases and J by 2 bases, with 9 bases of the junction left unmatched. Germline CDR1 is MRHNA and CDR2 is SNTAGT. CDR3 protein: CASSLDSGAYEQYF. The CDR3 DNA follows: TGTGCCAGCTCTCTCGACAGCGGGGCCTACGAGCAGTACTTC.

The rearrangement joins TRBV10-3 to TRBJ1-2; 8 bases are a match to TRBD1. This CDR3 has 15 amino acids. CDR1 ENHRY and CDR2 SYGVKD come from the germline V gene. Trimming removed 4 bases from V and 5 bases from J; junction bases left unmatched: 9. CDR3 sequence (DNA): TGTGCCATCAGTGGGGTACAGGGGGGATTTTATGGCTACACCTTC. Protein sequence: CAISGVQGGFYGYTF.

For this clone: This sample includes further DNA sequences coding for the same CDR3. CDR3 residues: CASRGGSTDTQYF. In DNA form, the CDR3 reads TGTGCCAGTAGGGGGGGGAGCACAGATACGCAGTATTTT. This rearrangement joins TRBV19 to TRBJ2-3; the match to TRBD2 covers 7 bases. The CDR3 consists of 13 residues. J gave up 0 bases and V 6 bases, and 0 bases lay outside the gene matches. Germline CDR1 reads LNHDA; CDR2 reads SQIVND (reference sequence).

The V gene is TRBV6-5, the J gene TRBJ1-2, with 8 bases that match TRBD1. Per germline, CDR1 MNHEY and CDR2 SVGAGI. This CDR3 spans 15 amino acids. The V gene end was trimmed by 5 bases and the J gene end by 1 base; junction bases not matched to a gene: 6. DNA of the CDR3: TGTGCCAGCAGTGCCGGGGGACAGGTTAACTATGGCTACACCTTC. Translation: CASSAGGQVNYGYTF.

The genes are TRBV7-8 and TRBJ1-5; D gene uncertain. Deletions cut 4 bases from V and 4 bases from J, with 14 bases between. The CDR3 covers 15 residues. Germline V CDR1 and CDR2: SGHVS, FQNEAQ. In DNA, the CDR3 is TGTGCCAGCAGCTCAGCAACTAGGAGTAATCAGCCCCAGCATTTT. Protein product: CASSSATRSNQPQHF.

The chain links TRBV6-1 to TRBJ1-1; 7 nucleotides agree with TRBD1. The CDR3 sequence is 11 residues long. V lost 6 bases to trimming and J lost 9 bases; unmatched junction nucleotides: 4. Germline CDR1 and CDR2: MNHNS and SASEGT. The CDR3 coding sequence is TGTGCCAGCAGAACGACAGGGAAAGCTTTCTTT. Protein product: CASRTTGKAFF.

The chain uses TRBV2 and TRBJ2-7; 8 bases line up with TRBD1. This CDR3 spans 14 amino acids. Germline V gives CDR1 SNHLY, CDR2 FYNNEI. Unmatched junction bases numbered 4, after V lost 5 bases and J lost 1 base. This chain's CDR3 is CASSSDRASYEQYF. CDR3 nucleotide sequence: TGTGCCAGCAGTTCGGACAGGGCGTCCTACGAGCAGTACTTC.

The sample holds one count of this clone. The rearrangement uses TRBV6-4 and TRBJ1-1; D ambiguous. The germline V gene has CDR1 MRHNA and CDR2 SNTAGT. The germline V and J ends were trimmed by 4 bases and 1 base, with 7 bases remaining between them. This CDR3 has 13 residues. CDR3 nucleotide sequence: TGTGCCAGCAGTGTGACTTCGAACACTGAAGCTTTCTTT. Its translation: CASSVTSNTEAFF.

This clone was detected only once. The chain combines TRBV18 with TRBJ1-2; D might be TRBD1 (5 bases). From germline, CDR1 is KGHSH and CDR2 LQKENI. Trimming shortened V by 3 bases and J by 4 bases, and 15 bases separated the two germline ends. The CDR3 sequence is 15 residues long. This chain's CDR3 is CASSPGQGSTYGYTF. CDR3 coding DNA: TGTGCCAGCTCACCCGGTCAGGGTTCTACCTATGGCTACACCTTC.

The CDR3 DNA reads TGTGCCAGCAGCTTAGTAGGAGGCCTCGGGGGGTCCTCCTACGAGCAGTACTTC. Its translation: CASSLVGGLGGSSYEQYF. The chain employs TRBV7-2 and TRBJ2-7; 7 bases agree with TRBD2. After removal of 1 base from V and 0 bases from J, the junction contained 12 bases not matched to a gene. Germline V gene sequence: CDR1 SGHTA, CDR2 FQGNSA. The CDR3 covers 18 residues.

The V gene is TRBV7-3, the J gene TRBJ2-1; 9 bases fit TRBD2. Losses at the gene ends were 1 base for V and 4 bases for J; bases not matched to a gene: 8. Per germline, CDR1 SGHTA and CDR2 FQGTGA. CDR3 length equals 17 residues. The CDR3 DNA follows: TGTGCCAGCAGCTTAAACTTAGCGGGGGACAAATACAATGAGCAGTTCTTC. Translated, it gives CASSLNLAGDKYNEQFF.

This clone was found a few times. The J gene is TRBJ2-3, the V gene TRBV14, with D possibly TRBD1 on 5 matching bases. Germline CDR1 and CDR2: SGHDN and FVKESK. V shed 5 bases and J shed 1 base, with 16 bases lying between them. The CDR3 is 16 amino acids. The CDR3 loop is CASSGRGLTGTDTQYF. The CDR3, as DNA: TGTGCCAGCAGCGGAAGGGGTCTAACCGGCACAGATACGCAGTATTTT.